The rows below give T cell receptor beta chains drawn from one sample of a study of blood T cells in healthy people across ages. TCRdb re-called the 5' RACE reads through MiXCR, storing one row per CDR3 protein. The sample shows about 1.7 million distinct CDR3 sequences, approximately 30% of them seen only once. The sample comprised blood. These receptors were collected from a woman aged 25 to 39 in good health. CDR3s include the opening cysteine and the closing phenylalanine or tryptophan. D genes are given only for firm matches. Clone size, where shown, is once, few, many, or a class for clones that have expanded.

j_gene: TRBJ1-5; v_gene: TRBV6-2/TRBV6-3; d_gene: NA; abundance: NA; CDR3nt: TGTGCCAGCAGTTACGATACAGCAAATCAGCCCCAGCATTTT; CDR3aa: CASSYDTANQPQHF
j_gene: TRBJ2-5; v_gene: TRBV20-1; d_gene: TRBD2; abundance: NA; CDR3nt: TGCAGTCTTCATTTAGCGGGAGGCGGTGAGCAGTACTTC; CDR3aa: CSLHLAGGGEQYF
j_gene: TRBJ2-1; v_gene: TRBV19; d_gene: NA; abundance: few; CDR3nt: TGTGCCAGTAGTATTCAGGGGAGGATTTGGGGTTACAATGAGCAGTTCTTC; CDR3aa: CASSIQGRIWGYNEQFF
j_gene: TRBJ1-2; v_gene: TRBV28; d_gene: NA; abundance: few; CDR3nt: TGTGCCAGCAGCGACCCCCAAGGAGGAACCGACTATGGCTACACCTTC; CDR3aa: CASSDPQGGTDYGYTF
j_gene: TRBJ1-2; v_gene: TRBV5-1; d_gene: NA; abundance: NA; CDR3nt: TGCGCCAGCAGCCCATGGGGGGCGGACTATGGCTACACCTTC; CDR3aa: CASSPWGADYGYTF
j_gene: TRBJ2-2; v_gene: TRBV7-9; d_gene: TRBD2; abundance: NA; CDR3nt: TGTGCCAGCAGCTTAGGCGGTAGCGGGTCCCCCCGGGAGCTGTTTTTT; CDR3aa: CASSLGGSGSPRELFF
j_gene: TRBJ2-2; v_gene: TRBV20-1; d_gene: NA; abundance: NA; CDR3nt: TGCAGTGCTAGAGATATAAGGGAGCCCGGGGAGCTGTTTTTT; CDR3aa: CSARDIREPGELFF
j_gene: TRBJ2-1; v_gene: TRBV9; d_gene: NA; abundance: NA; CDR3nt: TGTGCCAGCAGCGTAGGGGAAGGCAGGGCCTACAATGAGCAGTTCTTC; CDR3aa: CASSVGEGRAYNEQFF
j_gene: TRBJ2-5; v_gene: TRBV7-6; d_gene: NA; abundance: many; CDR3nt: TGTGGGCGTGTTGTAGGGGAGAGAGAGACCCAGTACTTC; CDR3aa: CGRVVGERETQYF
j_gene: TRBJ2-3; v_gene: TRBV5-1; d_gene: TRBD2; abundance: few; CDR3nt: TGCGCCAGCAGCTTGGTAGCGGGGATAGATACGCAGTATTTT; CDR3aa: CASSLVAGIDTQYF
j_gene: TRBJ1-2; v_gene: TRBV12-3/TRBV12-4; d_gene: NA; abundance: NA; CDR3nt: TGTGCCAGCACCCCGCGGGGGGCCGGAGGCTACACCTTC; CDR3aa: CASTPRGAGGYTF
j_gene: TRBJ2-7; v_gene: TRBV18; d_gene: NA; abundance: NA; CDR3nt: TGTGCCAGCTCACCAACAACAGCGCACGAGCAGTACTTC; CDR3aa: CASSPTTAHEQYF
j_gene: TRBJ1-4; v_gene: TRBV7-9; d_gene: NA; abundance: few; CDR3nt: TGTGCCAGCAGCCCGGGCCAGGGAGGGCCCACGACTAATGAAAAACTGTTTTTT; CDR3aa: CASSPGQGGPTTNEKLFF
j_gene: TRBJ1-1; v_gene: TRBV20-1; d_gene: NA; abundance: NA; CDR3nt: TGCAGTGCCCAAAAGGACACTGAAGCTTTCTTT; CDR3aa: CSAQKDTEAFF
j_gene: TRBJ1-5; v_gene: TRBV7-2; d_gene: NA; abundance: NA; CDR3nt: TGTGCCAGCAGCTTAGCATGCCAGGGGCACAGGCAGCCCCAGCATTTT; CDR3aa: CASSLACQGHRQPQHF
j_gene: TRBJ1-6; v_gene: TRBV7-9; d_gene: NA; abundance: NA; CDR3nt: TGTGCCAGCAGCTTAGGGGGGGGATGGAATTCACCCCTCCACTTT; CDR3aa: CASSLGGGWNSPLHF
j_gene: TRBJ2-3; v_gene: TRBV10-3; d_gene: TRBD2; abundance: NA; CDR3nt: TGTGCCATCAGTCACAATAGCGGGGACACAGATACGCAGTATTTT; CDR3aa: CAISHNSGDTDTQYF
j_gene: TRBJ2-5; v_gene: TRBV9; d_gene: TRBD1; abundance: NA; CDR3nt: TGTGCCAGCAGCGCCGGACAGGGATACGAGACCCAGTACTTC; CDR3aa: CASSAGQGYETQYF
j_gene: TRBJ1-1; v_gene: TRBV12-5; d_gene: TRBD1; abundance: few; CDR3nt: TGTGCTAGTGGTTTGGTAACAGGGGGCTCTGACACTGAAGCTTTCTTT; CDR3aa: CASGLVTGGSDTEAFF
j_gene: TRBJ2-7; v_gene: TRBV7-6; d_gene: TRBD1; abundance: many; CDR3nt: TGTGCCAGCAGCTTAGGTAACAGGGGGTACGAGCAGTACTTC; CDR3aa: CASSLGNRGYEQYF
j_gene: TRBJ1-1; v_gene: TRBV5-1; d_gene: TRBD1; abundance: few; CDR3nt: TGCGCCAGCAGCTGGTGGGGACAGGAGGACACTGAAGCTTTCTTT; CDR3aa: CASSWWGQEDTEAFF
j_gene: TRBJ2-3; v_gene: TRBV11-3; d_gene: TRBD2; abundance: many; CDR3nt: TGTGCCAGCAGCCGGACTAGCGGGGGCACCACAGATACGCAGTATTTT; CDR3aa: CASSRTSGGTTDTQYF
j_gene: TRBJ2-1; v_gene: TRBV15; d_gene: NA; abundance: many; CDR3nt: TGTGCCACCAGCAGAGGGGACGGGCCTGAGCAGTTCTTC; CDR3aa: CATSRGDGPEQFF
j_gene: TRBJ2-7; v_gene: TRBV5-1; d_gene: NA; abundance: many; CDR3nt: TGCGCCAGCAGGGCCGGGACGGCGAGCTACGAGCAGTACTTC; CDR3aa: CASRAGTASYEQYF
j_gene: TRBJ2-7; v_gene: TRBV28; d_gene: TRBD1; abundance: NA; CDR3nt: TGTGCCAGCAGACCACAGGGGGACTACGAGCAGTACTTC; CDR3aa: CASRPQGDYEQYF
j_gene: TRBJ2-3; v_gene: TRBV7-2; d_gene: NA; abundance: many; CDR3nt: TGTGCCAGCAGCCCCTTAAGCAGGGGAGATACGCAGTATTTT; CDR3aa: CASSPLSRGDTQYF
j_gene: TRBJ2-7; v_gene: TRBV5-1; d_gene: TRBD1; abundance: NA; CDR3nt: TGCGCCAGCAGCTTGGAGACAAGACAGGGACCGTCCTACAATGAGCAGTACTTC; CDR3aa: CASSLETRQGPSYNEQYF
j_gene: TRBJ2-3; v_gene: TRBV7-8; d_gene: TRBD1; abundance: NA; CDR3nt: TGTGCCAGCAGCTTGATTGGGACAGCGAAGATAGATACGCAGTATTTT; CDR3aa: CASSLIGTAKIDTQYF
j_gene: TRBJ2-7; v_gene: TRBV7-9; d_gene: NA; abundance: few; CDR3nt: TGTGCCAGCTCGTCGACACAGGGATCTCGGTACGAGCAGTACTTC; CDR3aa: CASSSTQGSRYEQYF
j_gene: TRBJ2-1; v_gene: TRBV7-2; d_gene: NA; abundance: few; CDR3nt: TGTGCCAGCAAGGGGGGAGGACAGGTAAAGAATGAGCAGTTCTTC; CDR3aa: CASKGGGQVKNEQFF
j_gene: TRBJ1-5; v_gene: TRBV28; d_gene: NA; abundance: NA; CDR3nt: TGTGCCAGCAGTTTTTTATGGGAAGTCGGTCAGCCCCAGCATTTT; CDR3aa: CASSFLWEVGQPQHF
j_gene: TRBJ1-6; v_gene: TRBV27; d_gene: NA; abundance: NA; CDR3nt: TGTGCCAGCAGTTTTACCGGACAGTATGGTTCACCCCTCCACTTT; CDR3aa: CASSFTGQYGSPLHF
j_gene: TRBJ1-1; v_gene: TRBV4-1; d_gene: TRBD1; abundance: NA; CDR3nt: TGCGCCAGCTCTGGGACAGGAGGTCGCGGCACTGAAGCTTTCTTT; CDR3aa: CASSGTGGRGTEAFF
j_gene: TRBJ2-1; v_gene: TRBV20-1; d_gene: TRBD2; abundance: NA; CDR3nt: TGCAGTGCCCCCTCAGCGGGAGCTCCGGATGAGCAGTTCTTC; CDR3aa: CSAPSAGAPDEQFF
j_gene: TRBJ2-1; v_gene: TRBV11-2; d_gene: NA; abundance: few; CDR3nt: TGTGCCAGCAGCTTAGTGCCCTCTCCGGGGGTGCAGTTCTTC; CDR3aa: CASSLVPSPGVQFF
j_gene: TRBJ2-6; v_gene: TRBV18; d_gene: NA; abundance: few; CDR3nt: TGTGCCAGCTCAACAAAACTCGGGACTGCTTCTGGGGCCAACGTCCTGACTTTC; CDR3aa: CASSTKLGTASGANVLTF
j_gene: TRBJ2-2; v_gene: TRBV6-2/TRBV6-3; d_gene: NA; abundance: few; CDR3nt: TGTGCCAGCAGTTACTATATATTAGCAGGGGAAAACACCGGGGAGCTGTTTTTT; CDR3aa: CASSYYILAGENTGELFF
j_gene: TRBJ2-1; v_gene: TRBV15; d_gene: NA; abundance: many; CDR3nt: TGTGCCACCAGCAGACTAGGTTACAATGAGCAGTTCTTC; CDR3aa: CATSRLGYNEQFF
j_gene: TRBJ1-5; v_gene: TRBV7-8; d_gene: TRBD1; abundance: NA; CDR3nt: TGTGCCAGCAGCCTGAGGACAGGGGAGTTCAATCAGCCCCAGCATTTT; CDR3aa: CASSLRTGEFNQPQHF
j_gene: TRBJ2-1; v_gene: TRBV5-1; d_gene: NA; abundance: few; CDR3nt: TGCGCCAGCAGCTTGGTTGGTTCGACTGAGCAGTTCTTC; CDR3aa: CASSLVGSTEQFF
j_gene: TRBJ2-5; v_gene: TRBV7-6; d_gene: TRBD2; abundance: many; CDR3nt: TGTGCCAGCAGCCACCGGCTAGCGGGGGGGACAGAGACCCAGTACTTC; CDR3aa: CASSHRLAGGTETQYF
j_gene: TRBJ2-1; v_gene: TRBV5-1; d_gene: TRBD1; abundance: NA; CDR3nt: TGCGCCAGCAGCCCCGGTCCCCGGGACAGGGTAAATGAGCAGTTCTTC; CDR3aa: CASSPGPRDRVNEQFF
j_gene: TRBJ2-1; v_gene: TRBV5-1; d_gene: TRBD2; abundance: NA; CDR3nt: TGCGCCAGCAGCCCGGCGACTAGCGGGGAATACAATGAGCGGTTCTTC; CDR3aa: CASSPATSGEYNERFF
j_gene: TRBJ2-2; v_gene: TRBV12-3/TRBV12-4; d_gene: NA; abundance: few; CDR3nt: TGTGCCAGCAGTTTGATGGGTTCCGGGGAGCTGTTTTTT; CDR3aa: CASSLMGSGELFF
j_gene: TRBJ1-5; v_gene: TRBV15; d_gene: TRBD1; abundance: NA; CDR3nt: TGTGCCACCAGCAGAGAGGGACAGGGAAATCAGCCCCAGCATTTT; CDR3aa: CATSREGQGNQPQHF
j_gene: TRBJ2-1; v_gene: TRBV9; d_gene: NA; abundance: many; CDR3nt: TGTGCCAGCAGCGGAGTAGCGACCTACAATGAGCAGTTCTTC; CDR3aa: CASSGVATYNEQFF
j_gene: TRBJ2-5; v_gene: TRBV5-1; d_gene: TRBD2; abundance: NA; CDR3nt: TGCGCCAGCAGCCTTGGGCCAGCGGGGATTGCTGAGACCCAGTACTTC; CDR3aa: CASSLGPAGIAETQYF
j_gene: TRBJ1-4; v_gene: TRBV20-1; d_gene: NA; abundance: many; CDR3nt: TGCAGTGCTAACAGAGCAACTAATGAAAAACTGTTTTTT; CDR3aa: CSANRATNEKLFF
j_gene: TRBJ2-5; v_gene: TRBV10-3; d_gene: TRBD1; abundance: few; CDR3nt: TGTGCCATCAGTTTCTCCGGGACAGGGGGCCGGGAGACCCAGTACTTC; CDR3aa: CAISFSGTGGRETQYF
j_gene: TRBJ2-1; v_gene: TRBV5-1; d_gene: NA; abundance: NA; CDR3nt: TGCGCCAGCAGCCTGGTGGGGGACTTATACAATGAGCAGTTCTTC; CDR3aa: CASSLVGDLYNEQFF
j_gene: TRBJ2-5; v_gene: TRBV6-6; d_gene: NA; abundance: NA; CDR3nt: TGTGCCAGCAGTTACTCTTACCCATCGGGCCAAGGGACCCAGTACTTC; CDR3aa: CASSYSYPSGQGTQYF
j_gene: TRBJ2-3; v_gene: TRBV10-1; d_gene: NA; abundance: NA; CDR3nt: TGCGCCAGGCCACTAGCCCCTGGGTGGTATACGCAGTATTTT; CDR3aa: CARPLAPGWYTQYF